These T cell receptor beta chains were read from a single sample in a study of blood T cell repertoires in COVID-19. The table came from immunoSEQ multiplex PCR; TCRdb's copy has only in-frame clones and leaves some out. The sample holds about 240,000 clones, around 90% seen once. Sequencing was carried out using peripheral blood. The receptor set was obtained from a man aged 55 to 70 who had recovered from COVID-19. The CDR3 runs from the conserved cysteine through the conserved F or W.

V,CDR3
TRBV11-2,CASSLRDSRYNEQFF
TRBV29-1,CSVEHGGEKLFF
TRBV11-2,CASSTRPGQTYEQYF
TRBV5-1,CASSLGGLGTQYF
TRBV5-5,CASSSPSSEATQYF
TRBV11-2,CASSPWGTAILENTGELFF
TRBV6-5,CASSSSEAGEKLFF
TRBV7-9,CASSYGLADTDTQYF
TRBV5-1,CASSLAEGDQGNTIYF
TRBV6-6,CATTKSVTGNYGYTF
TRBV24-1,CATSDMTGRSLNEQFF
TRBV3-1/TRBV3-2,CASSPRDRVNTEAFF
TRBV9,CASSASGGGSDTQYF
TRBV6-1,CASSERGGTDTQYF
TRBV30,CAWSYPGTTNYGYTF
TRBV18,CASSPADSGYGYTF
TRBV11-2,CASSLSSGGAGEQFF
TRBV14,CASSPRTGPVYGYTF
TRBV6-5,CASKAGQGHTGELFF
TRBV12-5,CASGLGRGQGETQYF
TRBV5-1,CASSTGQKGFGNTIYF
TRBV5-1,CASSSSYNQETQYF
TRBV6-6,CASSYADNYGYTF
TRBV5-1,CASSLQKRYMHTQYF
TRBV7-8,CASSSSRGNEQFF
TRBV5-1,CASSPGQNQPQHF
TRBV3-1/TRBV3-2,CASSQDTGGPSEAFF
TRBV3-1/TRBV3-2,CASSSRETSNEAFF
TRBV5-1,CASSLGGVAGPETQYF
TRBV20-1,CSASMAQRNQPQHF
TRBV19,CATRQGQGASYEQYF
TRBV2,CASSELPPGSYNEQFF
TRBV7-8,CASSLATAGINTEAFF
TRBV10-3,CAISGDSPLGGYTF
TRBV10-3,CAISLAGGYNEQFF
TRBV30,CAWSSRGVGTGELFF
TRBV6-5,CASSTPDRARETQYF
TRBV19,CASSMGQTYEQYF
TRBV9,CASSVATGPNSPLHF
TRBV5-1,CASSLARNNEQFF
TRBV5-1,CASSFVETQYF
TRBV5-1,CASSLVAGGFTEAFF
TRBV9,CASSVSSGGSSYEQYF
TRBV7-2,CASSLERGLEQYF
TRBV5-1,CASSWTSGGRNNEQFF
TRBV9,CASSVTGANTEAFF
TRBV5-1,CASSPWTSGEFHNEQFF